One T cell receptor (beta chain) is described in this entry. Antigen unknown. The sample belongs to a study of blood T cells in healthy people across ages. Study results and caveats: Expanded clonotype changes were possibly confounded by unknown donor CMV status. Naive T cell percentage showed a strong correlation with TCR beta diversity.

Drawn from each donor were ten milliliters of peripheral blood. A second PCR, run for roughly 7 to 11 cycles, used a sample-barcoded 5' primer plus a J-beta primer mix. Unique molecular identifiers of 12 random nucleotides labeled each cDNA. A single record per CDR3 protein comes from TCRdb applying MiXCR to the 5' RACE reads. The table records roughly 2 million distinct CDR3 sequences, around half of them present only once. The CDR3 contains 16 residues. Germline CDR1 and CDR2: DFQATT and SNEGSKA (reference sequence). V lost 4 bases and J lost 4, with 19 bases in between. This clonotype was sampled from a woman aged 40 to 55 in good health. Material for sequencing was blood. The chain is built from TRBV20-1 and TRBJ2-2; D could derive from TRBD1 or TRBD2 (6 bases each). CDR3 loop: CSAIRHGGRGTGELFF. The CDR3, as DNA: TGCAGTGCTATTCGTCACGGGGGCCGGGGCACCGGGGAGCTGTTTTTT.